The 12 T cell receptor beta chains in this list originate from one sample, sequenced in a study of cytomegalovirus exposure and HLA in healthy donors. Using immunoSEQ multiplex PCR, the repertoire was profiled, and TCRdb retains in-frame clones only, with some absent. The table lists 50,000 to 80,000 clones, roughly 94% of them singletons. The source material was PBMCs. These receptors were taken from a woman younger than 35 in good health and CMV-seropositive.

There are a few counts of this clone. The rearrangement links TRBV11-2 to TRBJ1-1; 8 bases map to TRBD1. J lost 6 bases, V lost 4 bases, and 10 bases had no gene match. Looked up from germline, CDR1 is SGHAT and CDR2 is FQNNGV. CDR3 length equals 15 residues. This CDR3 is CASSSLRGLGAEAFF. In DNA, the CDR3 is TGTGCCAGCAGCTCCCTCAGGGGGCTGGGGGCTGAAGCTTTCTTT.

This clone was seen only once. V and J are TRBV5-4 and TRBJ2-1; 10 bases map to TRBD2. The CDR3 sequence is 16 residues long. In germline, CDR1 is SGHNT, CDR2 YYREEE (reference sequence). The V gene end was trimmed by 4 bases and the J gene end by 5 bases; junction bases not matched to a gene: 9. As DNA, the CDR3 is TGTGCCAGCAGCCCGAGGACTAGCGGATATAACAATGAGCAGTTCTTC. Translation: CASSPRTSGYNNEQFF.

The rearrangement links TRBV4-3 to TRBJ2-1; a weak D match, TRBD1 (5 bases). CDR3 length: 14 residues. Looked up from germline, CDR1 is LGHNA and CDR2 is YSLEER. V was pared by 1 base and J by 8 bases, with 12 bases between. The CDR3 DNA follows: TGCGCCAGCAGCCAAGTACTCCTAGGGGATGAGCAGTTCTTC. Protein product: CASSQVLLGDEQFF.

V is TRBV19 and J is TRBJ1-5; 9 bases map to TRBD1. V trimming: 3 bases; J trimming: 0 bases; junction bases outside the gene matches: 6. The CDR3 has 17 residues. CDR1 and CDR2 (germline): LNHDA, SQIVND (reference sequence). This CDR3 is CASSIWTGAGSNQPQHF. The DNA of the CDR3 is TGTGCCAGTAGTATCTGGACAGGGGCGGGTAGCAATCAGCCCCAGCATTTT.

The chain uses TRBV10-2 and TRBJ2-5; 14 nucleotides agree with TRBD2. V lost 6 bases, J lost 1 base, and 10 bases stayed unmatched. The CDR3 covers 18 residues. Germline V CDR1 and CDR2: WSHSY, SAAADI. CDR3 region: CASRAPGLAGDGQETQYF. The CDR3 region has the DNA TGCGCCAGCAGAGCCCCGGGACTAGCGGGAGATGGCCAAGAGACCCAGTACTTC.

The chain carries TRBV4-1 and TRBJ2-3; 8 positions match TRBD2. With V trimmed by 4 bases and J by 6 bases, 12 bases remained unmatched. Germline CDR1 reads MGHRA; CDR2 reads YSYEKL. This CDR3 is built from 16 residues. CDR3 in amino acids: CASSLPIAGPSDTQYF. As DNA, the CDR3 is TGCGCCAGCAGCCTCCCCATAGCGGGGCCGTCGGATACGCAGTATTTT.

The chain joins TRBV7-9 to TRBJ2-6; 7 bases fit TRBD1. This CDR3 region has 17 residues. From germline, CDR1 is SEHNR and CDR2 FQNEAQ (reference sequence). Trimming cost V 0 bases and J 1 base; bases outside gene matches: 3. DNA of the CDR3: TGTGCCAGCAGCTTAGCCGACAGGGCGTCTGGGGCCAACGTCCTGACTTTC. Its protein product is CASSLADRASGANVLTF.

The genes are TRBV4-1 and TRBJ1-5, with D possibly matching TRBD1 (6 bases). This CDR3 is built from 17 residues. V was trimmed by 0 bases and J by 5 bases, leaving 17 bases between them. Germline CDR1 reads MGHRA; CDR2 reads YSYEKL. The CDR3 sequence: CASSQDRTVQWDQPQHF. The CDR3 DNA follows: TGCGCCAGCAGCCAAGATAGGACAGTACAGTGGGATCAGCCCCAGCATTTT.

CDR3 DNA: TGCAGTGCCCCTAGCTCCTACGAGCAGTACTTC. Its protein is CSAPSSYEQYF. The chain couples TRBV20-1 to TRBJ2-7; D ambiguous. Germline loops: CDR1 DFQATT, CDR2 SNEGSKA (reference sequence). V was pared by 6 bases and J by 0 bases, with 6 bases between. The CDR3 spans 11 residues.

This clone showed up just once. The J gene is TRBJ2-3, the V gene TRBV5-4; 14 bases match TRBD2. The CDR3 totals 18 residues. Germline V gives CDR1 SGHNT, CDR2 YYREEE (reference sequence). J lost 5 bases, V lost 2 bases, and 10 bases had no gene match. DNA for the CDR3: TGTGCCAGCAGCTTCCCGGTGGGGACTAGCGGGAGAGGAGATACGCAGTATTTT. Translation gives CASSFPVGTSGRGDTQYF.

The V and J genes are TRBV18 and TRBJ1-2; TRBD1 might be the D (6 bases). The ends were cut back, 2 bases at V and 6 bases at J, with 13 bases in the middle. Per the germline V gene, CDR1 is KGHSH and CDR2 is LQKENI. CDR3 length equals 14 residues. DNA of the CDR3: TGTGCCAGCTCACCAATCAGGGGCGCGAATGGCTACACCTTC. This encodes CASSPIRGANGYTF.

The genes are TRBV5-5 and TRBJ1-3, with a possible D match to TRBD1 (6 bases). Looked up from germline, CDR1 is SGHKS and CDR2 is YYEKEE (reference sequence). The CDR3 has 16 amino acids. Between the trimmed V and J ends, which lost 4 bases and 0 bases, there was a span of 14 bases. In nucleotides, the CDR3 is TGTGCCAGCAGCCCAACACTGGGGGCCTCTGGAAACACCATATATTTT. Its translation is CASSPTLGASGNTIYF.